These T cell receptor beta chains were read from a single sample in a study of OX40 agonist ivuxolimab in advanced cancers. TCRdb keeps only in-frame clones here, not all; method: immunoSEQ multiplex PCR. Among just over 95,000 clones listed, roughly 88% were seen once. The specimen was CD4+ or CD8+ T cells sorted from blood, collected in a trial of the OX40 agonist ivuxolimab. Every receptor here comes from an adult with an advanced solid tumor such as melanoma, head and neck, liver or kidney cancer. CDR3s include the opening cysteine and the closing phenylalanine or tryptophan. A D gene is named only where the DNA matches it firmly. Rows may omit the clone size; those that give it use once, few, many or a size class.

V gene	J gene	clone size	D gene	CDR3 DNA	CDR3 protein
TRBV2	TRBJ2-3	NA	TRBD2	TGTGCCAGCAGCCCTAGCGGGATTGTGTCAGATACGCAGTATTTT	CASSPSGIVSDTQYF
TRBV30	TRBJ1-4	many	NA	TGTGCCTGGAGTGTCTACGAAAAACTGTTTTTT	CAWSVYEKLFF
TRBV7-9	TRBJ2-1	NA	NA	TGTGCCAGCACAGAGGGACTGGCATACAATGAGCAGTTCTTC	CASTEGLAYNEQFF
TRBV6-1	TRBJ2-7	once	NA	TGTGCCAGTAGGCCGGGGGACAACTACGAGCAGTACTTC	CASRPGDNYEQYF
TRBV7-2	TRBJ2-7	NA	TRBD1	TGTGCCAGCAGCCCCAGGACAGGGGGATACTACGAGCAGTACTTC	CASSPRTGGYYEQYF
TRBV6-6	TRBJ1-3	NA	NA	TGTGCCAGCAAGCTAAACTTTGGAAACACCATATATTTT	CASKLNFGNTIYF
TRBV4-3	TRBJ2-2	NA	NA	TGCGCCAGCAGCCAAGAAGCGGACGGGGAGCTGTTTTTT	CASSQEADGELFF
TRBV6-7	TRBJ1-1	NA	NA	TGTGCCAGCAGGGGGAAACCTTACTTCACTGAAGCTTTCTTT	CASRGKPYFTEAFF
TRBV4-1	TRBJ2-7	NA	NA	TGCGCCAGCAGCCCGCCGGGGGGACAGACCTACGAGCAGTACTTC	CASSPPGGQTYEQYF
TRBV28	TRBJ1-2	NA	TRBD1	TGTGCCAGCAGTTCAGACAGGGATGGCTACACCTTC	CASSSDRDGYTF
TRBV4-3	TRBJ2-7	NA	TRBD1	TGCGCCAGCAGCCAAGATAGTCGACAGGGGGGGATCTTGGGGCAGTACTTC	CASSQDSRQGGILGQYF
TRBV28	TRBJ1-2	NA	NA	TGTGCCAGCAGTCCCCTTTCGGAACAGCGAGTCTATGGCTACACCTTC	CASSPLSEQRVYGYTF
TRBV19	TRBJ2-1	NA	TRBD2	TGTGCCAGTAGAACTGACGGGACTAGCTACAATGAGCAGTTCTTC	CASRTDGTSYNEQFF
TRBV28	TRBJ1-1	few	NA	TGTGCCAGCAGTTTAGGGGGGTTTAACAAAGCTTTCTTT	CASSLGGFNKAFF
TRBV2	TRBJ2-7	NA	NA	TGTGCCGCAAGGCGGGTCAGGGCACTCAGCGAGCAGTACTTC	CAARRVRALSEQYF
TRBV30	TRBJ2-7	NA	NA	TGTGCCTGGACCAACCCCCACGTGGGAGCCTACGAGCAGTACTTC	CAWTNPHVGAYEQYF
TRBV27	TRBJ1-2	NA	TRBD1	TGTGCCAGCGGACCAGTAGGGACAGACTATGGCTACACCTTC	CASGPVGTDYGYTF
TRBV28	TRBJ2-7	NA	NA	TGTGCCAGCAGTTTCCAGGGACCCTACGAGCAGTACTTC	CASSFQGPYEQYF